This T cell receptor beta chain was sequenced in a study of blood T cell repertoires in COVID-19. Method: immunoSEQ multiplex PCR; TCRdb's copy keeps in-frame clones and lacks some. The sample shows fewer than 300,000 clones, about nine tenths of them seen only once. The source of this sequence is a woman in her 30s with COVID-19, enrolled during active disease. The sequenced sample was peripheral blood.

The CDR3 DNA follows: TGTGCCAGCAGTCACCGACAGGGTCCCAATGAGCAGTTCTTC. Translated: CASSHRQGPNEQFF. J is TRBJ2-1 and V is TRBV3-1 (or the pseudogene TRBV3-2), with TRBD1 matching over 7 bases. Germline trimming cut 6 bases from V and 6 bases from J; bases unmatched to any gene: 8. This CDR3 comprises 14 residues. Looked up from germline, CDR1 is LGHDT and CDR2 is YNNKEL (reference sequence).